Shown below are 20 T cell receptor beta chains from a single sample sequenced in a study of OX40 agonist ivuxolimab in advanced cancers. Generated by immunoSEQ multiplex PCR, the TCRdb table keeps only in-frame clones and is missing some. The table has 81,000 or so clones, about 92% seen once; the top ten hold approximately 15%. Material: CD4+ or CD8+ T cells sorted from blood, obtained in a trial of the OX40 agonist ivuxolimab. The receptors here all came from an adult with an advanced solid tumor such as melanoma, head and neck, liver or kidney cancer.

The V call is TRBV9, the J call TRBJ2-1; the D gene could be TRBD1 or TRBD2 (5 bases each). The V gene lost 2 bases and the J gene lost 4 bases, with 13 bases spanning the gap. Germline CDR1 and CDR2: SGDLS and YYNGEE. CDR3 length: 15 residues. CDR3: CASSVRDPSYNEQFF. The CDR3 DNA follows: TGTGCCAGCAGCGTCCGGGACCCTTCTTACAATGAGCAGTTCTTC.

The V call is TRBV7-2, the J call TRBJ2-2, with 8 positions matching TRBD1. The junction had 9 bases not matched to a gene; V was cut back by 5 bases and J by 4 bases. The CDR3 has 16 residues. Germline V gene sequence: CDR1 SGHTA, CDR2 FQGNSA. CDR3 DNA: TGTGCCAGCAGCGCCTTGGGGACAGGAACCACCGGGGAGCTGTTTTTT. Translation gives CASSALGTGTTGELFF.

This clone was found once. Here the CDR3 reads CASSLYPSYEQYF. In DNA form, the CDR3 reads TGTGCCAGCAGCTTATACCCCTCCTACGAGCAGTACTTC. The chain couples TRBV7-3 to TRBJ2-7, with D unresolved. The V end lost 2 bases, the J end lost 0 bases, and 5 bases lay between the germline ends. The length of the CDR3 is 13 residues. Germline lookup yields CDR1 SGHTA and CDR2 FQGTGA.

The J gene is TRBJ2-3, the V gene TRBV4-3; 10 bases are a match to TRBD2. The V gene's germline CDR1 is LGHNA and CDR2 YSLEER. This CDR3 is 18 amino acids long. J lost 1 base, V lost 0 bases, and 7 bases had no gene match. The CDR3 DNA is TGCGCCAGCAGCCAAGATTTCTTAGCGGGGGGCCGCACAGATACGCAGTATTTT. It is translated as CASSQDFLAGGRTDTQYF.

This clone has just one count. V and J are TRBV16 and TRBJ2-7; D unclear. This CDR3 is 12 amino acids long. V was pared by 5 bases and J by 2 bases, with 7 bases between. Germline V gene sequence: CDR1 KGHSY, CDR2 FQNENV. The CDR3 coding sequence is TGTGCCAGCAGCACCTGGCCCTACGAGCAGTACTTC. Its protein is CASSTWPYEQYF. Filled out from reference TRBV16 and TRBJ2-7, the complete variable domain reads GEEVAQTPKHLVRGEGQKAKLYCAPIKGHSYVFWYQQVLKNEFKFLISFQNENVFDETGMPKERFSAKCLPNSPCSLEIQATKLEDSAVYFCASSTWPYEQYFGPGTRLTVT.

This clone has only one observation. The chain joins TRBV7-8 to TRBJ2-7; possible D gene TRBD1, 6 bases. V was cut by 4 bases and J by 2 bases, with 9 bases left in between. Per germline, CDR1 SGHVS and CDR2 FQNEAQ. This CDR3 contains 13 residues. The CDR3 region is CASSSGDAYEQYF. CDR3 nucleotides: TGTGCCAGCAGCTCAGGGGATGCCTACGAGCAGTACTTC.

This clone came up once. The chain combines TRBV7-9 with TRBJ2-7; D gene uncertain. Germline CDR1 is SEHNR and CDR2 is FQNEAQ (reference sequence). V dropped 4 bases and J dropped 4 bases, with 5 bases sitting between them. The CDR3 sequence is 11 residues long. The CDR3: CASSSTYEQYF. The CDR3 DNA reads as TGTGCCAGCAGCTCGACGTACGAGCAGTACTTC.

The chain recombines TRBV14 with TRBJ2-5; TRBD2 matches 8 bases. Germline V gene lookup returns CDR1 SGHDN and CDR2 FVKESK. This CDR3 comprises 14 residues. The trim removed 1 base at V and 2 bases at J, leaving 0 bases unmatched. For the CDR3, the DNA is TGTGCCAGCAGCCAAGTAGCGGGGCAAGAGACCCAGTACTTC. It codes for CASSQVAGQETQYF.

Written as DNA, the CDR3 is TGTGCCAGTAGTAGGGCAGGGAGCTCCTACGAGCAGTACTTC. It yields the protein CASSRAGSSYEQYF. V and J are TRBV19 and TRBJ2-7, with D possibly called TRBD1 or TRBD2 (5 bases each). CDR1 and CDR2 (germline): LNHDA, SQIVND (reference sequence). CDR3 length equals 14 residues. Deletions cut 4 bases from V and 0 bases from J, with 10 bases between.

The chain combines TRBV29-1 with TRBJ1-1; D uncertain. Per germline, CDR1 SQVTM and CDR2 ANQGSEA. V was trimmed by 4 bases and J by 1 base, leaving 10 bases between them. The CDR3 has 13 amino acids. The CDR3 DNA follows: TGCAGCGTTGCCCCGGACGGGAACACTGAAGCTTTCTTT. This codes for CSVAPDGNTEAFF.

This chain joins TRBV10-1 and TRBJ2-3, with 8 bases that match TRBD1. The CDR3 covers 17 residues. Germline CDR1 is WNHNN and CDR2 is SYGVQD (reference sequence). V lost 0 bases and J lost 2; bases outside the gene matches: 7. For the CDR3, the DNA is TGCGCCAGCAGTGAGTCTATGGCAGGGGGCCCCACAGATACGCAGTATTTT. Protein: CASSESMAGGPTDTQYF.

The chain recombines TRBV6-5 with TRBJ2-2, with D unclear. The CDR3 length is 11 residues. Germline V gene sequence: CDR1 MNHEY, CDR2 SVGAGI. V lost 5 bases to trimming and J lost 4 bases, with 2 bases between them. The CDR3 DNA follows: TGTGCCAGCAGTGCCACCGGGGAGCTGTTTTTT. Protein: CASSATGELFF.

The chain has TRBV11-2 and TRBJ2-5, with 12 bases matching TRBD2. CDR1 is SGHAT and CDR2 is FQNNGV in the germline V gene. J gave up 2 bases and V 5 bases, and 6 bases lay outside the gene matches. The CDR3 has 16 residues. The chain's CDR3 is CASSTWTSGDQETQYF. In DNA, the CDR3 is TGTGCCAGCAGCACTTGGACTAGCGGGGATCAAGAGACCCAGTACTTC.

This clone has just one count. This rearrangement joins TRBV7-9 to TRBJ1-2; the D gene is possibly TRBD1 (6 bases). The CDR3 length is 16 residues. Germline CDR1 reads SEHNR; CDR2 reads FQNEAQ (reference sequence). Deletions cut 1 base from V and 5 bases from J, with 17 bases between. CDR3 in DNA: TGTGCCAGCAGCTTAGACAGGGTAACCGTACGGTATGGCTACACCTTC. Amino acids: CASSLDRVTVRYGYTF.

The J gene is TRBJ2-5, the V gene TRBV7-2, with TRBD2 matching over 12 bases. The CDR3 extends over 17 amino acids. Germline CDR1 and CDR2: SGHTA and FQGNSA. V shed 4 bases, J shed 2 bases, and the junction held 8 bases outside the gene matches. The CDR3 region has the DNA TGTGCCAGCAGCTACCCTAGCGGGGGGGAGAATCAAGAGACCCAGTACTTC. As protein: CASSYPSGGENQETQYF.

The V and J genes are TRBV7-8 and TRBJ2-5; the D gene is possibly TRBD2 (7 bases). V dropped 0 bases and J dropped 3 bases, with 11 bases sitting between them. The CDR3 totals 15 residues. The germline CDR1 and CDR2 sequences are SGHVS and FQNEAQ. Here the CDR3 reads CASSLAGGAEETQYF. For the CDR3, the DNA is TGTGCCAGCAGCTTAGCGGGGGGGGCAGAAGAGACCCAGTACTTC.

This clone occurred once. The rearrangement uses TRBV7-9 and TRBJ1-2; possible D gene TRBD1, 6 bases. This CDR3 comprises 15 residues. The germline V gene encodes CDR1 SEHNR and CDR2 FQNEAQ (reference sequence). Trimming pared 1 base from V and 5 bases from J, leaving 14 bases between. The CDR3 coding sequence is TGTGCCAGCAGCTTAGGGAGGGGGGACGGATATGGCTACACCTTC. This gives the protein CASSLGRGDGYGYTF.

The chain has TRBV14 and TRBJ2-5; D is possibly TRBD2 (5 bases). CDR1 and CDR2 (germline): SGHDN, FVKESK. CDR3 length equals 13 residues. Trimming took off 3 bases at V and 4 bases at J, with 9 bases between the two ends. The CDR3: CASSQGVRETQYF. CDR3 DNA sequence: TGTGCCAGCAGCCAGGGAGTTCGAGAGACCCAGTACTTC.

Comments on this clone: One end of the junction does not line up with germline, which may come from a read error. V usage is TRBV29-1 and J usage is TRBJ2-1; 9 bases align to TRBD2. This CDR3 spans 14 amino acids. CDR1 is SQVTM and CDR2 is ANQGSEA in the germline V gene. Here the CDR3 DNA reads TGCAGCGTTGAAGTAGGGGCCGTTGCGGGGGGGCCCATCTTC. Protein: CSVEVGAVAGGPIF.

V is TRBV10-2 and J is TRBJ2-7; D is ambiguous. CDR3 length equals 12 residues. Germline-derived CDR1 and CDR2 are WSHSY and SAAADI. V was cut by 6 bases and J by 7 bases, with 13 bases left in between. This CDR3 reads CASRKGMEEQYF. The CDR3 nucleotides read TGCGCCAGCAGAAAAGGGATGGAGGAGCAGTACTTC.